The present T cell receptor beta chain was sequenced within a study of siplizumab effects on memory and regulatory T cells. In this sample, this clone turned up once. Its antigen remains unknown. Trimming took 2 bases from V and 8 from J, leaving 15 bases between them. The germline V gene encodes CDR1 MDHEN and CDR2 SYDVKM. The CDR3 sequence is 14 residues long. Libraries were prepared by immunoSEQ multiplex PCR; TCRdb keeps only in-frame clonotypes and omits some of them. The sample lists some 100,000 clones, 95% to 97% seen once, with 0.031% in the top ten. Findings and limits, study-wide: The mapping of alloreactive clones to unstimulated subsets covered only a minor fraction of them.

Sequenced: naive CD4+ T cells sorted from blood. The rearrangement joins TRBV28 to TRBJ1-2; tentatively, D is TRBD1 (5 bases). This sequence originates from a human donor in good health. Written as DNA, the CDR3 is TGTGCCAGCAGTTTACGGGGCAGCCAGGGCGGCTACACCTTC. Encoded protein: CASSLRGSQGGYTF.